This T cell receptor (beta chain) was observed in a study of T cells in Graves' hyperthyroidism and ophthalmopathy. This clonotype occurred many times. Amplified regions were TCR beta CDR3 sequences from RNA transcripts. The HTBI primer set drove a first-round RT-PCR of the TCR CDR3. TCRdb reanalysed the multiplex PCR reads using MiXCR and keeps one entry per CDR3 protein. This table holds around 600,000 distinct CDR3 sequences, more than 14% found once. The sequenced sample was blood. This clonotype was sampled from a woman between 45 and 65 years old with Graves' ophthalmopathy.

As DNA, the CDR3 is TGTGCCAGCAAGGCGGGAGTGGACTACGAGCAGTACTTC. As protein: CASKAGVDYEQYF. V and J are TRBV2 and TRBJ2-7; 7 bases are shared with TRBD2. There are 13 residues in the CDR3. J gave up 3 bases and V 7 bases, and 6 bases lay outside the gene matches. In germline, CDR1 is SNHLY, CDR2 FYNNEI.